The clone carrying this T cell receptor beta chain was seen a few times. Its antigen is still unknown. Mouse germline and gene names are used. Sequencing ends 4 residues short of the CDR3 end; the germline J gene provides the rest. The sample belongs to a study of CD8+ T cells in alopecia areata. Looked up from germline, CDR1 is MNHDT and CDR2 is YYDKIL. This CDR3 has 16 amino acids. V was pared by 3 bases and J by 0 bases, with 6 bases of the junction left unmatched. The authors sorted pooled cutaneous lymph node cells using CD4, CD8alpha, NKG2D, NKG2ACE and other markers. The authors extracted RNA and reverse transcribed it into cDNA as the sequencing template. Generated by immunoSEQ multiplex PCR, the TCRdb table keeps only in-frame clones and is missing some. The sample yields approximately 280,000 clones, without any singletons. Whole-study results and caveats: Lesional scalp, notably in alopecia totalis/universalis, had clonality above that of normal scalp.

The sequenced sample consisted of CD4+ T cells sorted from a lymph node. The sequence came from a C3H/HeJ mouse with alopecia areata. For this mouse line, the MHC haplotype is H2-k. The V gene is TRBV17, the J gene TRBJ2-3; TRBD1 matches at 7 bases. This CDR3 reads CASSRGQISSAETLYF. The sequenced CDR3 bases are TGTGCTAGCAGTAGGGGACAGATCTCTAGTGCAGAA.